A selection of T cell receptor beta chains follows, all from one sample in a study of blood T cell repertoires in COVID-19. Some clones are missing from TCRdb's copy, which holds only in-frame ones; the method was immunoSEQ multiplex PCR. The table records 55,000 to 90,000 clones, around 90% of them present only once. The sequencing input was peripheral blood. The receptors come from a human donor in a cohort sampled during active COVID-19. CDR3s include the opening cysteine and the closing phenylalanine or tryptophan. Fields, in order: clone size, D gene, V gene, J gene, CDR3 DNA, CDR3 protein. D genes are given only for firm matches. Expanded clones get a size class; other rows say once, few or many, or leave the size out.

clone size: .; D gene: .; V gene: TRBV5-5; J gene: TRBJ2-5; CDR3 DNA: TGTGCCAGCAGCTTGTGGGGGGAAGAGACCCAGTACTTC; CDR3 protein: CASSLWGEETQYF
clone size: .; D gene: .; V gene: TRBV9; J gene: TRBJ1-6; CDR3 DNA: TGTGCCAGCAGCAGAGCAACAGGGCCTAATTCACCCCTCCACTTT; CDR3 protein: CASSRATGPNSPLHF
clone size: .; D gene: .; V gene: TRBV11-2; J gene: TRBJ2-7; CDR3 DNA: TGTGCCAGCAGCTTAGATCTGTGGCAGGGAACCTACGAGCAGTACTTC; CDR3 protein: CASSLDLWQGTYEQYF
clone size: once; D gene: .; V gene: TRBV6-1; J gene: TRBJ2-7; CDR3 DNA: TGTGCCAGCAGTGAAGCTGGGGTGGGGGCATCCTACGAGCAGTACTTC; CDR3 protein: CASSEAGVGASYEQYF
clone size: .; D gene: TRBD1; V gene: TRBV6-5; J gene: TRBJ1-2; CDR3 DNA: TGTGCCAGCAGGCAAGGACAGGGTGATGGCTACACCTTC; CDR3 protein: CASRQGQGDGYTF
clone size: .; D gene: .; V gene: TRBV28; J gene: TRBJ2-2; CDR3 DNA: TGTGCCAGTCTGGGAGTTGACGGGGAGCTGTTTTTT; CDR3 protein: CASLGVDGELFF
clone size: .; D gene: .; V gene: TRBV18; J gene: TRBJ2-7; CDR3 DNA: TGTGCCAGCTCACGATCCGAGTACGAGCAGTACTTC; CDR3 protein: CASSRSEYEQYF
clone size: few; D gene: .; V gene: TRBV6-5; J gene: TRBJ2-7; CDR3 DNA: TGTGCCACCGTTACCCCAGAGCGGTCCGCCTACGAGCAGTACTTC; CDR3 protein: CATVTPERSAYEQYF
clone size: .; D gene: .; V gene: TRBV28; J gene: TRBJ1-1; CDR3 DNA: TGTGCCAGCAGTTTACAGGCAGGAGCGGTTGCTGAAGCTTTCTTT; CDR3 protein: CASSLQAGAVAEAFF
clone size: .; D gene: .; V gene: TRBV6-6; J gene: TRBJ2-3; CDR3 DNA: TGTGCCAGCAGTTACTCGTCCCAGACAGATACGCAGTATTTT; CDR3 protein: CASSYSSQTDTQYF
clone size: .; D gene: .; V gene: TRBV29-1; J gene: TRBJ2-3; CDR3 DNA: TGCAGCGTTGGCGGCACGCAGCGGTCCCTGGTGTTTAGCACAGATACGCAGTATTTT; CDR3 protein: CSVGGTQRSLVFSTDTQYF
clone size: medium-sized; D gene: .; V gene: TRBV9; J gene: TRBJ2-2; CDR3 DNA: TGTGCCACCTCCAGAGATGGAGCCGGGGAGCTGTTTTTT; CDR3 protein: CATSRDGAGELFF
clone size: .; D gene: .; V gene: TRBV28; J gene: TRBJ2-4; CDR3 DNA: TGTGCCAGCAACCCAAACAGGGAAACCAAAAACATTCAGTACTTC; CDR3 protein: CASNPNRETKNIQYF
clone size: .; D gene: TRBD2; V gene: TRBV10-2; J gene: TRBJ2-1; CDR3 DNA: TGCGCCAGCAGTGTTCGGGGGGACGAGCAGTTCTTC; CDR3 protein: CASSVRGDEQFF
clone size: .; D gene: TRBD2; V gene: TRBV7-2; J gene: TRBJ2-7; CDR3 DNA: TGTGCCAGCAGCTTAGTCGAGACTAGCGGGAGGGCCAGTCCCTACGAGCAGTACTTC; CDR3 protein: CASSLVETSGRASPYEQYF
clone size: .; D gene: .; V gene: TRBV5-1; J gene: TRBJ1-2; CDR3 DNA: TGCGCCAGCAGCTTGCGCGAGTCTAACTATGGCTACACCTTC; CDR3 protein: CASSLRESNYGYTF
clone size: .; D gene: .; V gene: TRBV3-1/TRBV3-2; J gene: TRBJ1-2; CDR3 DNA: TGTGCCAGCAGCCAAGATAATTCGGTGGGCCGACAATATGGCTACACCTTC; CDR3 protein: CASSQDNSVGRQYGYTF
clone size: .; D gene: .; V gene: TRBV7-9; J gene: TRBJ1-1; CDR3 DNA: TGTGCCAGCAGCGCACAGGAGAACACTGAAGCTTTCTTT; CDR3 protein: CASSAQENTEAFF
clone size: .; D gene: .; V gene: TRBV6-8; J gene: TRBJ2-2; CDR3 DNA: TGTGCCAGCAGTTACTCGCCGGGCCCCATTGCCGGGAGTTCGAACACCGGGGAGCTGTTTTTT; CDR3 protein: CASSYSPGPIAGSSNTGELFF
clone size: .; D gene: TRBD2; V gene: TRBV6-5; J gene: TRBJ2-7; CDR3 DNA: TGTGCCAGCAAGCGACTAGCGGGCTTCGAGCAGTACTTC; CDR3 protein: CASKRLAGFEQYF
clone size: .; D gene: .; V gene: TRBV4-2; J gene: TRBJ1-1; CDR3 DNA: TGTGCCAGCAGCCAAGATTCAGGGCGTACTGAAGCTTTCTTT; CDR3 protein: CASSQDSGRTEAFF
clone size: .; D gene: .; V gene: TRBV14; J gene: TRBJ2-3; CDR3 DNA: TGTGCCAGCAGCCCCCGACAGGCTCTTCCAGATACGCAGTATTTT; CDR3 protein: CASSPRQALPDTQYF
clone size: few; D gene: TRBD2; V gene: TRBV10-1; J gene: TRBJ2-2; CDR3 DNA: TGCGCCAGCAGTGAGGGAGGGAGGGACACCGGGGAGCTGTTTTTT; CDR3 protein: CASSEGGRDTGELFF
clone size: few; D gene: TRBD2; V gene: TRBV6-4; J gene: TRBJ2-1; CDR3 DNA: TGTGCCAGTAAAGAACTAGCGGGAGGCTCCCATGAGCAGTTCTTC; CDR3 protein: CASKELAGGSHEQFF
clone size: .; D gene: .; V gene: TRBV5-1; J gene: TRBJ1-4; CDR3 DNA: TGCGCCAGCAGCTTGGGACAGACGACTAATGAAAAACTGTTTTTT; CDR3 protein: CASSLGQTTNEKLFF
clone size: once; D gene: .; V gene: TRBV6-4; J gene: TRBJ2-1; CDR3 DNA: TGTGCCAGCAGTGACACAGACTACAATGAGCAGTTCTTC; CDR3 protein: CASSDTDYNEQFF
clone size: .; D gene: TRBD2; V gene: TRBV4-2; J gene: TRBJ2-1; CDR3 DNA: TGTGCCAGCAGCCAAATTTGGGCGGGAGATGGTTACAATGAGCAGTTCTTC; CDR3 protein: CASSQIWAGDGYNEQFF
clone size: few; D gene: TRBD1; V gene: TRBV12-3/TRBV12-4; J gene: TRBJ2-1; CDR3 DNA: TGTGCCAGCAGCAAAAACAGGGGAAGTTCGCCGTTCTTC; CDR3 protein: CASSKNRGSSPFF
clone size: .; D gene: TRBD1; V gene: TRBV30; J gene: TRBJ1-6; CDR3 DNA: TGTGCCTGGAGTGTAAGGGACAGCAATTCACCCCTCCACTTT; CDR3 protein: CAWSVRDSNSPLHF
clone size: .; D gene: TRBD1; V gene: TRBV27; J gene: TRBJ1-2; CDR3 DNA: TGTGCCAGCAGTCGACAGGGGGCGGATGGCTACACCTTC; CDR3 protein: CASSRQGADGYTF
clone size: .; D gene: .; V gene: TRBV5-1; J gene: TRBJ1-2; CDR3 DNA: TGCGCCAGCAGCTTCGGGACACCCGAGGGTGGCTACACCTTC; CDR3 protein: CASSFGTPEGGYTF
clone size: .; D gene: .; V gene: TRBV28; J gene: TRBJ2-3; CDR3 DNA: TGTGCCAGCAGTTTGCCCCGACTAGGGATGGGCGCTGGTACGCAGTATTTT; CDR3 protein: CASSLPRLGMGAGTQYF
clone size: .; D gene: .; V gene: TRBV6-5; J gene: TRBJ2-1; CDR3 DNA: TGTGCCGGTTCCGGGACTTCATGGGGTGAGCAGTTCTTC; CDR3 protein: CAGSGTSWGEQFF
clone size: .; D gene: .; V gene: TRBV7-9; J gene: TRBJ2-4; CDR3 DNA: TGTGCCAGCAGCTTAGGGACTCTTAAAAACATTCAGTACTTC; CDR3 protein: CASSLGTLKNIQYF
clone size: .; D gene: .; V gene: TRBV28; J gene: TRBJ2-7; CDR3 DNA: TGTGCCAGCAGTTTAGTGGCCAGTTACGAGCAGTACTTC; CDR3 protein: CASSLVASYEQYF
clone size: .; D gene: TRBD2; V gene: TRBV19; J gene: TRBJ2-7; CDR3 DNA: TGTGCCAGTAGTGGGGGGACTAGCGGGACCCCCCCCGAGCAGTACTTC; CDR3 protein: CASSGGTSGTPPEQYF
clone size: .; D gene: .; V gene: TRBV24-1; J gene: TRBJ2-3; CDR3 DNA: TGTGCCACCAGTTCGGAGGCGGATACGCAGTATTTT; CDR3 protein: CATSSEADTQYF